This T cell receptor (beta chain) was sequenced in a study of T cell clones after liver transplantation. Measured with immunoSEQ multiplex PCR; TCRdb has only the in-frame clones, and not every one. The sample yields tens of thousands of clones, 83% seen once. This specimen consisted of CD4+ T cells from blood, obtained at the 22-month timepoint. This sequence originates from a human patient who received a liver transplant. Some T cells may have come from the graft donor.

As DNA, the CDR3 is TGTGCCAGCAGCCCCCTAGCGGGAGGGCCCTACGAGCAGTACTTC. Translated, it gives CASSPLAGGPYEQYF. J is TRBJ2-7 and V is TRBV9; 12 nucleotides match TRBD2. In germline, CDR1 is SGDLS, CDR2 YYNGEE. With 4 bases clipped from V and 2 bases from J, the junction kept 4 bases outside the gene matches. The CDR3 is 15 residues long.